The T cell receptor beta chain described here comes from a study of blood T cell repertoires in COVID-19. In the study's own analysis: Estimated nucleated cell counts came from reference gene primer amplification. Assay: immunoSEQ multiplex PCR; the TCRdb copy retains only in-frame clones and omits some. Clone size and V and J calls were adopted from that table, with D and trimming inferred from the DNA. The data hold tens of thousands of clones, with approximately 80% observed a single time. The V gene's germline CDR1 is LNHDA and CDR2 SQIVND (reference sequence). This CDR3 is built from 17 residues. The V segment lost 3 bases and the J segment 6 bases; nucleotides outside the gene matches: 17.

This chain links TRBV19 with TRBJ2-7; 7 bases map to TRBD1. Sample: peripheral blood. The TCR originated in a woman older than 75 with active or convalescent COVID-19. The CDR3 DNA is TGTGCCAGTAGTATTGAGGGCAGGGGGTATCTAGCAACCGAGCAGTACTTC. Its protein product is CASSIEGRGYLATEQYF.